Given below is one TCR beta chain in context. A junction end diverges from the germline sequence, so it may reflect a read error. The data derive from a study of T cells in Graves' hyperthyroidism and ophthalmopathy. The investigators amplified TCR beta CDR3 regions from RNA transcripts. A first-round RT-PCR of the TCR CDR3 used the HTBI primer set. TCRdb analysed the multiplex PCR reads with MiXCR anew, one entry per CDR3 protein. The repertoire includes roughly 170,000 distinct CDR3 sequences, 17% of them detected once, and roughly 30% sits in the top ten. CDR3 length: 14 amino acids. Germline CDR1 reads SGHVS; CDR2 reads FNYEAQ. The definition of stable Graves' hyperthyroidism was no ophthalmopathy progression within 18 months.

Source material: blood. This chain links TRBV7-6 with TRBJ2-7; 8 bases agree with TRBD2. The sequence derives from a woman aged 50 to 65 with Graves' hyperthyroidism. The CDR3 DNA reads TGCGCCAGCAGCTCCCGGGGGGGGGGCGACGAGCAGTACTTC. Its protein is CASSSRGGGDEQYF.